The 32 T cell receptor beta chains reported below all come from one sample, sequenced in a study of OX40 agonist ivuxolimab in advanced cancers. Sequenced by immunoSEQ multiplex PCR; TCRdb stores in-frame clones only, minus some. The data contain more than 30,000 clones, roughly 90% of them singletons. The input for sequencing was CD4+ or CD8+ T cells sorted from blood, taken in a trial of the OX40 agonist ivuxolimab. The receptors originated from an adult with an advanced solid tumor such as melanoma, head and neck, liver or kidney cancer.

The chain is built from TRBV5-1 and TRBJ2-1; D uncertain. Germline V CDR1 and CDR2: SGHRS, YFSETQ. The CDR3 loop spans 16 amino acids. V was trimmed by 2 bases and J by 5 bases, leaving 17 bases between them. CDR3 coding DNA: TGCGCCAGCAGCTTTCCCCCAGGCGGAACGGACAATGAGCAGTTCTTC. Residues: CASSFPPGGTDNEQFF. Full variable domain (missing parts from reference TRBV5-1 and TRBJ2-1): KAGVTQTPRYLIKTRGQQVTLSCSPISGHRSVSWYQQTPGQGLQFLFEYFSETQRNKGNFPGRFSGRQFSNSRSEMNVSTLELGDSALYLCASSFPPGGTDNEQFFGPGTRLTVL.

The CDR3 bases are TGTGCCAGCAGTCCGGGACGGGCGGGGAAGTCACCCCTCCACTTT. This sequence encodes CASSPGRAGKSPLHF. This chain links TRBV2 with TRBJ1-6, with D possibly TRBD1 on 5 matching bases. Germline assignment: CDR1 SNHLY and CDR2 FYNNEI. Deletions cut 5 bases from V and 10 bases from J, with 18 bases between. CDR3 size: 15 residues.

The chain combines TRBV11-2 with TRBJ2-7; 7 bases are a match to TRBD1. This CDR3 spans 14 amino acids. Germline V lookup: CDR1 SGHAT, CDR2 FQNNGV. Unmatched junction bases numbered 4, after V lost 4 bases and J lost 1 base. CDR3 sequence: CASSYNRGSYEQYF. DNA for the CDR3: TGTGCCAGCAGCTATAACAGGGGTTCCTACGAGCAGTACTTC.

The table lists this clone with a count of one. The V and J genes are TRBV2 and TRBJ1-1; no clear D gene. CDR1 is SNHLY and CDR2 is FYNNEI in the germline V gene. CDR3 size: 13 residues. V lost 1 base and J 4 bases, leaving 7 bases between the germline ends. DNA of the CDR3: TGTGCCAGCAGTGAAGGAGTCCCCACTGAAGCTTTCTTT. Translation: CASSEGVPTEAFF.

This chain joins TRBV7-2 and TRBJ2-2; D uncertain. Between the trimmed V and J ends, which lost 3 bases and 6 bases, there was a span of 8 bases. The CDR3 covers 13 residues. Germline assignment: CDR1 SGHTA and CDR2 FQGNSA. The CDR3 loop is CASSFPISGELFF. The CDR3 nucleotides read TGTGCCAGCAGCTTCCCAATCTCCGGGGAGCTGTTTTTT.

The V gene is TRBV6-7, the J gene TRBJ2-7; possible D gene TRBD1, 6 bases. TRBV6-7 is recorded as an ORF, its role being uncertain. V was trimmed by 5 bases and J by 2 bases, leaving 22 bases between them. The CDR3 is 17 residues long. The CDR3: CASSTLTGTPGPYEQYF. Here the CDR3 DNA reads TGTGCCAGCAGTACGTTAACCGGGACACCAGGGCCCTACGAGCAGTACTTC.

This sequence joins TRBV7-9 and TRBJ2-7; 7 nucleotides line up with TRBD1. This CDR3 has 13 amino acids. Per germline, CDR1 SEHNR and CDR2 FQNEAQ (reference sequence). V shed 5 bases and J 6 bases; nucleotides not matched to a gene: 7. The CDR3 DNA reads TGTGCCAGCAGCCAACAGGGGACCCTCGAGCAGTACTTC. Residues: CASSQQGTLEQYF.

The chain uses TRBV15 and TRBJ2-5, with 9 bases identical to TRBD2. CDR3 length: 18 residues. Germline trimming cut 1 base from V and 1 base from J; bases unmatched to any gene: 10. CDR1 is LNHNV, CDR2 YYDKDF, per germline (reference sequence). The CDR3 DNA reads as TGTGCCACCAGCAGAGGATTTAGCGGGGGCCCTTTCCAAGAGACCCAGTACTTC. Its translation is CATSRGFSGGPFQETQYF.

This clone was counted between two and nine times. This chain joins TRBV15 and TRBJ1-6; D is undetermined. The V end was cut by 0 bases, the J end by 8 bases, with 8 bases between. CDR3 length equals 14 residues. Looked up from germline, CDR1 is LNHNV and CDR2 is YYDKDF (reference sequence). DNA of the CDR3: TGTGCCACCAGCAGAGACATGGGTGATTCACCCCTCCACTTT. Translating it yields CATSRDMGDSPLHF.

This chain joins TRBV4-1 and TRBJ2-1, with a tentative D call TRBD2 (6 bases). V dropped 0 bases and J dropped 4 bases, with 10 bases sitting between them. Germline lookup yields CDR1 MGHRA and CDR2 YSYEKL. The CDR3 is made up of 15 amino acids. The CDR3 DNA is TGCGCCAGCAGCCAAGATAGTGGGGGGTACAATGAGCAGTTCTTC. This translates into CASSQDSGGYNEQFF.

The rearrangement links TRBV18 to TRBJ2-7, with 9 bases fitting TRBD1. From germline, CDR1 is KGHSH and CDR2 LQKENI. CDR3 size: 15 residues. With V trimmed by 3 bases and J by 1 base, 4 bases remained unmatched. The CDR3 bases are TGTGCCAGCTCACCCCCGGGACAGGGTTCCTACGAGCAGTACTTC. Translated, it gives CASSPPGQGSYEQYF.

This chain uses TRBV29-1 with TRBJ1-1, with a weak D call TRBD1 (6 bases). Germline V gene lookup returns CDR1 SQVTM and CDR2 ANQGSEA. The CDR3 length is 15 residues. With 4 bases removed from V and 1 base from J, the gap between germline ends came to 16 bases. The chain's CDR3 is CSVVGGGHRNTEAFF. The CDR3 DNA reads TGCAGCGTTGTAGGGGGAGGTCATAGGAACACTGAAGCTTTCTTT.

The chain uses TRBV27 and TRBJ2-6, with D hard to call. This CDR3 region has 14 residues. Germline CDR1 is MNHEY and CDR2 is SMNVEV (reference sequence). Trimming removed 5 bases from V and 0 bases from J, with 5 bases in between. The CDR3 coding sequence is TGTGCCAGCAGTCCCTACTCTGGGGCCAACGTCCTGACTTTC. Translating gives CASSPYSGANVLTF.

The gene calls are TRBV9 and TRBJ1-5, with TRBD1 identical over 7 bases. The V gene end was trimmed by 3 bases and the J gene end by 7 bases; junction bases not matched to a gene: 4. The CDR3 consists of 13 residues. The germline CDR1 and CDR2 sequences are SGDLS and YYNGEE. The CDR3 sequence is CASSGQGEQPQHF. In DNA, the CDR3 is TGTGCCAGCAGCGGACAGGGTGAACAGCCCCAGCATTTT.

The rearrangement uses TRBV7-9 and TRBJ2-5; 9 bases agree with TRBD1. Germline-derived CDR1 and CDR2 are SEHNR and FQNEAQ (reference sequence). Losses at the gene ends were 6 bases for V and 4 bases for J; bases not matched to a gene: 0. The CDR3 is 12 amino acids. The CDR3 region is CASRDRGETQYF. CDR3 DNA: TGTGCCAGCAGGGACAGGGGAGAGACCCAGTACTTC. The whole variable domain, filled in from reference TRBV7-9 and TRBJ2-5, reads DTGVSQNPRHKITKRGQNVTFRCDPISEHNRLYWYRQTLGQGPEFLTYFQNEAQLEKSRLLSDRFSAERPKGSFSTLEIQRTEQGDSAMYLCASRDRGETQYFGPGTRLLVL.

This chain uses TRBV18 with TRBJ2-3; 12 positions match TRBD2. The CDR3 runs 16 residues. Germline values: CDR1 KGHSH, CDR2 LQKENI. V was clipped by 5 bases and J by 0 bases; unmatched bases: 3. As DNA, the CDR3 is TGTGCCAGCTCAAAGACTAGCGGGGGAAGCACAGATACGCAGTATTTT. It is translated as CASSKTSGGSTDTQYF.

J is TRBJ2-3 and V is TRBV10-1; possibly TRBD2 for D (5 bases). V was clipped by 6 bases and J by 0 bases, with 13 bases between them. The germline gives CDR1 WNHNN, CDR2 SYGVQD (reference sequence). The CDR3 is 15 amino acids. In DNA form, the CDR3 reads TGCGCCAGCAGGACATACCGGGGAAGCACAGATACGCAGTATTTT. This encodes CASRTYRGSTDTQYF.

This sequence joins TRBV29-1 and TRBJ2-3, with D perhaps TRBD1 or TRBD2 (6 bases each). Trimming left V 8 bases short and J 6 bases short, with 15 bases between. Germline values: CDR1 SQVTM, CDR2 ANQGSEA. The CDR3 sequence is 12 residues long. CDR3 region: CSSRGAGDTQYF. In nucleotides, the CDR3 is TGCAGCTCAAGGGGGGCTGGGGATACGCAGTATTTT.

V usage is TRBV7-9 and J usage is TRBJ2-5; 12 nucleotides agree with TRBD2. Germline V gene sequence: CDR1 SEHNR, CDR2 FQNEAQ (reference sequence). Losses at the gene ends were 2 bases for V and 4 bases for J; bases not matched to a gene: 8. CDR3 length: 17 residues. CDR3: CASSLRLAGVVGETQYF. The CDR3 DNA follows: TGTGCCAGCAGCTTAAGACTAGCGGGAGTAGTTGGAGAGACCCAGTACTTC.

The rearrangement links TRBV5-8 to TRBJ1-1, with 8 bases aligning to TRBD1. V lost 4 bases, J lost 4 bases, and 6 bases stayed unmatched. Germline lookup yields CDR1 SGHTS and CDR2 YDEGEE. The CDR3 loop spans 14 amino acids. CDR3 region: CASSRRQGITEAFF. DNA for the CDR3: TGTGCCAGCAGCCGCAGACAGGGGATCACTGAAGCTTTCTTT.

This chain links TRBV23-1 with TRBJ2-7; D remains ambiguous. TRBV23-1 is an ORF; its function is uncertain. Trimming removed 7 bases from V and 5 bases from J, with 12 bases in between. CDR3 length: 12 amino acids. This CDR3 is CASTMPPNEQYF. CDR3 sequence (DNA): TGCGCCAGCACAATGCCCCCCAACGAGCAGTACTTC.

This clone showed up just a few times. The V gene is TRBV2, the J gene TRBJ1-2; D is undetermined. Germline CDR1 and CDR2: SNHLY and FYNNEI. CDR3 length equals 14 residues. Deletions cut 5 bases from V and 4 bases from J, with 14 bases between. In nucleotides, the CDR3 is TGTGCCAGCAGTTTGGGCAGTCCCAGCTATGGCTACACCTTC. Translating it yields CASSLGSPSYGYTF.

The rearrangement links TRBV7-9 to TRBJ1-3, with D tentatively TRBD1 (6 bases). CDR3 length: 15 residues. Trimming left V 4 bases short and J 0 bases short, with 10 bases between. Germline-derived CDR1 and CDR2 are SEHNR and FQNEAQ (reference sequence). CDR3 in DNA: TGTGCCAGCAGCTCCCGGGACATCTCTGGAAACACCATATATTTT. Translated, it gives CASSSRDISGNTIYF.

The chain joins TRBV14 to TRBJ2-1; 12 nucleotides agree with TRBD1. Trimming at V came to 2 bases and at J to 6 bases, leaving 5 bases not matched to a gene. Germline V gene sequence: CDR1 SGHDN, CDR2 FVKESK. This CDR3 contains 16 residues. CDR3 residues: CASSQWGQGALNEQFF. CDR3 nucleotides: TGTGCCAGCAGCCAATGGGGACAGGGGGCCCTCAATGAGCAGTTCTTC.

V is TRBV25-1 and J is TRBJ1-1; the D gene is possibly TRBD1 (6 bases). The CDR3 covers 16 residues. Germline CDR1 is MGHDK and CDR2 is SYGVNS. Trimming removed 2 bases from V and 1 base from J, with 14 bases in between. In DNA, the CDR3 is TGTGCCAGCAGTGAACGGGGGGGCAGTTCGAACACTGAAGCTTTCTTT. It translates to CASSERGGSSNTEAFF.

This CDR3 reads CASSGRIVAGPSTDTQYF. CDR3 nucleotide sequence: TGTGCCAGCTCAGGACGAATAGTAGCGGGGCCGAGCACAGATACGCAGTATTTT. This chain uses TRBV18 with TRBJ2-3; 8 nucleotides agree with TRBD2. Per germline, CDR1 KGHSH and CDR2 LQKENI. The trim removed 5 bases at V and 0 bases at J, leaving 13 bases unmatched. The CDR3 contains 18 residues.

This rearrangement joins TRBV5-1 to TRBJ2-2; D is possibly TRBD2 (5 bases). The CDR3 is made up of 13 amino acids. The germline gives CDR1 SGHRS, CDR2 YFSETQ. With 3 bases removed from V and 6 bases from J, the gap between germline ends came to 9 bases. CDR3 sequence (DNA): TGCGCCAGCAGCTCTAGCACTCCCGGGGAGCTGTTTTTT. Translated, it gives CASSSSTPGELFF.

CDR3 residues: CSVAVGASTDTQYF. CDR3 nucleotides: TGCAGCGTCGCTGTGGGCGCCAGCACAGATACGCAGTATTTT. The chain has TRBV29-1 and TRBJ2-3; D is ambiguous. The germline gives CDR1 SQVTM, CDR2 ANQGSEA. Trimming removed 6 bases at V and 0 bases at J, with 13 bases between. The CDR3 extends over 14 amino acids.

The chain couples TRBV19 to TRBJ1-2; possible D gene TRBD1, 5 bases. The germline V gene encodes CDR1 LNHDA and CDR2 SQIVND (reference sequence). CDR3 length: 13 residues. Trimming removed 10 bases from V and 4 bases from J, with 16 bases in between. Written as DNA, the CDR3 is TGTGCCACAAGGCGGGGGGAAGGCTATGGCTACACCTTC. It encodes CATRRGEGYGYTF.

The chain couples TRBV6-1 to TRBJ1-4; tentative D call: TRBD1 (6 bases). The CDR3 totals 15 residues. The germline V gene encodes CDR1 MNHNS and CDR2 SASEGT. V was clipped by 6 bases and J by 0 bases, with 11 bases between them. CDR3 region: CASRRQASTNEKLFF. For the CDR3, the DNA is TGTGCCAGCAGAAGACAGGCCTCAACTAATGAAAAACTGTTTTTT.

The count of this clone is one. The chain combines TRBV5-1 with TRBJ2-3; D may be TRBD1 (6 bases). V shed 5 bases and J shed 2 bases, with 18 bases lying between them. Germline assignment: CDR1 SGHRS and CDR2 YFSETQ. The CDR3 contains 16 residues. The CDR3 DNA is TGCGCCAGCAGTCCCGGGACAACTTCCATCACAGATACGCAGTATTTT. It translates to CASSPGTTSITDTQYF.

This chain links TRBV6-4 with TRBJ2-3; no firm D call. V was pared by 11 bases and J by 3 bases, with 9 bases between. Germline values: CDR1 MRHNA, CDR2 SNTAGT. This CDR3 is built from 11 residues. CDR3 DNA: TGTGCCGGGGTGCGGACAGATACGCAGTATTTT. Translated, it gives CAGVRTDTQYF.